These 12 T cell receptor beta chains were all obtained from the same sample, sequenced in a study of cytomegalovirus exposure and HLA in healthy donors. The PCR was carried out with 60 Vbeta primers and 13 Jbeta primers. Measured with immunoSEQ multiplex PCR; TCRdb has only the in-frame clones, and not every one. Among roughly 150,000 clones listed, 75% were seen once. What was sequenced was PBMCs. The receptors were sampled from a man aged 18 to 35 in good health and CMV-seropositive.

The genes are TRBV13 and TRBJ2-3; D possibly corresponds to TRBD1 (6 bases). The CDR3 consists of 17 residues. The V and J ends lost 2 bases and 2 bases respectively, with 17 bases between them. Germline CDR1 PRHDT, CDR2 FYEKMQ (reference sequence). In nucleotides, the CDR3 is TGTGCCAGCAGCTTAAAAGGGTCAGGGGATATCACAGATACGCAGTATTTT. Its translation is CASSLKGSGDITDTQYF.

This chain joins TRBV11-2 and TRBJ2-7, with D maybe TRBD2 (5 bases). The V end was cut by 7 bases, the J end by 2 bases, with 15 bases between. This CDR3 spans 14 amino acids. The V gene's germline CDR1 is SGHAT and CDR2 FQNNGV. The CDR3 sequence: CASTKGGGAYEQYF. CDR3 sequence (DNA): TGTGCCAGCACCAAAGGAGGAGGTGCCTACGAGCAGTACTTC. Full variable domain (rest looked up from reference TRBV11-2 and TRBJ2-7): EAGVAQSPRYKIIEKRQSVAFWCNPISGHATLYWYQQILGQGPKLLIQFQNNGVVDDSQLPKDRFSAERLKGVDSTLKIQPAKLEDSAVYLCASTKGGGAYEQYFGPGTRLTVT.

Only a few counts were recorded for this clone. V is TRBV28 and J is TRBJ2-7; maybe TRBD2 (5 bases). Germline assignment: CDR1 MDHEN and CDR2 SYDVKM. The V gene lost 6 bases and the J gene lost 3 bases, with 9 bases spanning the gap. This CDR3 has 12 residues. The DNA for the CDR3 is TGTGCCAGCAGCTCCCGGGGCTACGAGCAGTACTTC. Residues: CASSSRGYEQYF.

The J gene is TRBJ1-1, the V gene TRBV28; D gene ambiguous. CDR3 length: 12 amino acids. Between the trimmed V and J ends, which lost 3 bases and 5 bases, there was a span of 7 bases. Looked up from germline, CDR1 is MDHEN and CDR2 is SYDVKM. CDR3 residues: CASSFGETEAFF. CDR3 coding DNA: TGTGCCAGCAGTTTCGGGGAGACTGAAGCTTTCTTT.

Only one count was recorded for this clone. The rearrangement joins TRBV7-9 to TRBJ1-5, with no clear D. Germline V gives CDR1 SEHNR, CDR2 FQNEAQ (reference sequence). This CDR3 is 14 amino acids long. Trimming shortened V by 5 bases and J by 5 bases, and 13 bases separated the two germline ends. In DNA form, the CDR3 reads TGTGCCAGCAGCACTGCCACGGTTGATCAGCCCCAGCATTTT. It is translated as CASSTATVDQPQHF. The variable domain in full, completed from reference TRBV7-9 and TRBJ1-5, reads DTGVSQNPRHKITKRGQNVTFRCDPISEHNRLYWYRQTLGQGPEFLTYFQNEAQLEKSRLLSDRFSAERPKGSFSTLEIQRTEQGDSAMYLCASSTATVDQPQHFGDGTRLSIL.

The chain recombines TRBV19 with TRBJ1-2; D is possibly TRBD1 (6 bases). Germline V CDR1 and CDR2: LNHDA, SQIVND (reference sequence). V lost 4 bases and J lost 3, with 15 bases in between. The length of the CDR3 is 15 residues. CDR3 DNA sequence: TGTGCCAGTAGTACCCCGGGGGGGGCAGACTATGGCTACACCTTC. Protein product: CASSTPGGADYGYTF.

This rearrangement joins TRBV4-2 to TRBJ2-1; TRBD2 agrees at 8 bases. The germline gives CDR1 LGHNA, CDR2 YNFKEQ. V shed 1 base, J shed 5 bases, and the junction held 7 bases outside the gene matches. The length of the CDR3 is 16 residues. The CDR3 nucleotides are TGTGCCAGCAGCCAAGCGGCCCAGCGGGAGAACAATGAGCAGTTCTTC. Translating it yields CASSQAAQRENNEQFF.

Here the CDR3 reads CASSPRGLTNEQFF. The CDR3 DNA follows: TGTGCCAGCTCACCGCGGGGCTTGACGAATGAGCAGTTCTTC. The chain employs TRBV18 and TRBJ2-1; D may be TRBD2 (6 bases). This CDR3 spans 14 amino acids. Trimming stripped 3 bases from V and 7 bases from J, with 13 bases between. Germline lookup yields CDR1 KGHSH and CDR2 LQKENI.

The CDR3 loop reads CASSPRGQGYYEQYF. CDR3 DNA: TGTGCCAGCAGCCCGAGGGGACAGGGCTACTACGAGCAGTACTTC. This chain joins TRBV7-9 and TRBJ2-7; TRBD1 aligns across 9 bases. The J segment lost 3 bases and the V segment lost 5 bases, leaving 8 bases of the junction unmatched. The germline CDR1 and CDR2 sequences are SEHNR and FQNEAQ (reference sequence). CDR3 length: 15 residues.

This clone came up once. The V gene is TRBV5-5, the J gene TRBJ2-5; the D gene is possibly TRBD1 (5 bases). CDR3 length: 15 residues. Germline CDR1 SGHKS, CDR2 YYEKEE (reference sequence). Trimming took 2 bases from V and 4 from J, leaving 15 bases between them. As DNA, the CDR3 is TGTGCCAGCAGCTTACAGGCGTCATCGGCAGAGACCCAGTACTTC. This gives the protein CASSLQASSAETQYF. Together with reference TRBV5-5 and TRBJ2-5, the CDR3 gives the full variable domain: DAGVTQSPTHLIKTRGQQVTLRCSPISGHKSVSWYQQVLGQGPQFIFQYYEKEERGRGNFPDRFSARQFPNYSSELNVNALLLGDSALYLCASSLQASSAETQYFGPGTRLLVL.

The rearrangement joins TRBV13 to TRBJ2-7; TRBD2 matches at 10 bases. Germline V gives CDR1 PRHDT, CDR2 FYEKMQ (reference sequence). The trim removed 5 bases at V and 2 bases at J, leaving 9 bases unmatched. This CDR3 is 16 amino acids long. The CDR3 spells CASSHVLAGAAYEQYF. The CDR3 nucleotides are TGTGCCAGCAGCCACGTTCTAGCGGGAGCGGCCTACGAGCAGTACTTC.

The chain uses TRBV2 and TRBJ2-7; D possibly corresponds to TRBD1 (6 bases). Germline V gene lookup returns CDR1 SNHLY and CDR2 FYNNEI. Trimming removed 5 bases from V and 0 bases from J, with 11 bases in between. The CDR3 runs to 14 residues. The CDR3 nucleotides are TGTGCCAGCAGTTTACAGGGAGTCTCCTACGAGCAGTACTTC. Its translation: CASSLQGVSYEQYF.